A few counts support the clone carrying this TCR beta chain. Its antigen remains unidentified. V was trimmed by 2 bases and J by 2 bases, leaving 18 bases between them. Germline V gives CDR1 MDHEN, CDR2 SYDVKM. The CDR3 loop spans 17 amino acids. The whole isolated RNA underwent reverse transcription, so sequencing captured expressed TCRB transcripts. Measured with immunoSEQ multiplex PCR; TCRdb has only the in-frame clones, and not every one. This repertoire shows some 190,000 clones, roughly 7.1% found once; its top ten account for around 0.9%. This sample stems from a study of beta chain features in type 1 diabetes. Study-wide results and caveats: Shorter templates may be favored by PCR, equally so in patients and controls. Type 1 diabetes patients showed a moderate but significant shortening of TCRB CDR3s in all four CD4+ subsets.

The genes are TRBV28 and TRBJ2-5; possible D gene TRBD2, 6 bases. This TCR was sampled from a woman aged 40 to 50 with type 1 diabetes. The sequencing input was central memory CD4+ T cells from blood. DNA of the CDR3: TGTGCCAGCAGTTTACCCCCTCGGGGGTATATTCAAGAGACCCAGTACTTC. It yields the protein CASSLPPRGYIQETQYF.